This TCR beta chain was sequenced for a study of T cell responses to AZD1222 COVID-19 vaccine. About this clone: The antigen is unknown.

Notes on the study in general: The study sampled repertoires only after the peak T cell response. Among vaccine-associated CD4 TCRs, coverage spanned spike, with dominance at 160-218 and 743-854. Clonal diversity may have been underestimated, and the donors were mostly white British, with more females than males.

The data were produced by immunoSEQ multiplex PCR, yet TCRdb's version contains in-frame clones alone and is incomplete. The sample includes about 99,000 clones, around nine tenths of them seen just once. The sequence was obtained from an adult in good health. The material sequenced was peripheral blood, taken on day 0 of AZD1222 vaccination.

CDR3 in DNA: TGCGCCAGCAGCCAAGTCTTATCTCAGCCCCAGCATTTT. It translates to CASSQVLSQPQHF. The chain recombines TRBV4-1 with TRBJ1-5; D remains ambiguous. CDR1 is MGHRA and CDR2 is YSYEKL in the germline V gene. CDR3 length: 13 amino acids. The germline V and J ends were trimmed by 1 base and 6 bases, with 7 bases remaining between them.